The clone carrying this TCR beta chain has a count of ten or more. Its antigen is not known. The entry originates in a study of T cell repertoires in cytomegalovirus infection. In the study overall: Indications of both CMV infection and matching HLA type were provided by public TCR beta signatures.

Study observations and caveats: There were carriers of CMV plus the relevant HLA, and cumulative public TCR beta family frequency identified them.

The CDR3 sequence is 14 residues long. Germline values: CDR1 ENHRY, CDR2 SYGVKD. The V and J ends lost 8 bases and 0 bases respectively, with 11 bases between them. TCRdb re-analysed the reads in MiXCR, keeping a single row per CDR3 protein. The sample lists about 830,000 distinct CDR3 sequences, around a third seen once, with around 12% in the top ten. The sequence was obtained from a human donor in good health (CMV status not recorded). Some clones in this sample may be carry-over from other donors' samples. The chain has TRBV10-3 and TRBJ2-1, with a possible D match to TRBD2 (6 bases). Sequencing used cultured CD8+ T cells from PBMCs, obtained from culture after CMV antigen stimulation. The CDR3 DNA reads TGTGCCATCCGGGACTTTTACTCCTACAATGAGCAGTTCTTC. This codes for CAIRDFYSYNEQFF.